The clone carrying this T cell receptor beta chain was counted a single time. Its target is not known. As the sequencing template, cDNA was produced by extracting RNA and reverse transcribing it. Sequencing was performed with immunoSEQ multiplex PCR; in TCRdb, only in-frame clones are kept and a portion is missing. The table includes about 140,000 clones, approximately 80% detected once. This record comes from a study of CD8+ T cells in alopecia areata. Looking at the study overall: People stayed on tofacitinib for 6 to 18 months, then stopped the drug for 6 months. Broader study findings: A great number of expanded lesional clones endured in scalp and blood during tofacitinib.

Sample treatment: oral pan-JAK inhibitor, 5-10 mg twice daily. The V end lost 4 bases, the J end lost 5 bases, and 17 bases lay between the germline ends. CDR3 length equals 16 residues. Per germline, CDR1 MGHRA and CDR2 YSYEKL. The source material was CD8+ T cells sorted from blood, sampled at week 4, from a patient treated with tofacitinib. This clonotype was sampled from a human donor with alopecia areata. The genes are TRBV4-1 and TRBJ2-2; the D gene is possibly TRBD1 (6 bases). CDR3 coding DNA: TGCGCCAGCAGCCCCTACAGGGTAGCTAATACCGGGGAGCTGTTTTTT. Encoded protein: CASSPYRVANTGELFF.